Below, 27 T cell receptor beta chains from the same sample are listed, as sequenced in a study of T cell responses to AZD1222 COVID-19 vaccine. TCRdb's copy holds only in-frame clones and misses some; the assay was immunoSEQ multiplex PCR. The sample contains 150,000 to 200,000 clones, 80% to 90% of which appear only once. The sample was peripheral blood, taken on day 0 of AZD1222 vaccination. All receptors come from an adult in good health.

The rearrangement uses TRBV7-9 and TRBJ1-1; tentative D call: TRBD1 (5 bases). This CDR3 is built from 13 residues. Trimming removed 1 base from V and 5 bases from J, with 8 bases in between. Germline CDR1 SEHNR, CDR2 FQNEAQ (reference sequence). CDR3 nucleotides: TGTGCCAGCAGCTTAGATGGGGGTACTGAAGCTTTCTTT. This translates into CASSLDGGTEAFF.

CDR3 nucleotide sequence: TGTGCCAGCAGCCCTGGACTAGCGGGGGGGCTCTTAAATGAGCAGTTCTTC. Translation: CASSPGLAGGLLNEQFF. The chain couples TRBV3-1 (or the pseudogene TRBV3-2) to TRBJ2-1; TRBD2 matches 15 bases. This CDR3 region has 17 residues. The V gene's germline CDR1 is LGHDT and CDR2 YNNKEL (reference sequence). V shed 4 bases and J 7 bases; nucleotides not matched to a gene: 8.

The chain recombines TRBV18 with TRBJ1-1, with no clear D. The germline gives CDR1 KGHSH, CDR2 LQKENI. The germline V and J ends were trimmed by 3 bases and 3 bases, with 20 bases remaining between them. The CDR3 length is 17 residues. The CDR3 DNA is TGTGCCAGCTCACCGGTGATGAGAGCGACGGGCCACACTGAAGCTTTCTTT. This codes for CASSPVMRATGHTEAFF.

J is TRBJ1-1 and V is TRBV4-1; no reliable D call. In germline, CDR1 is MGHRA, CDR2 YSYEKL. Trimming left V 1 base short and J 4 bases short, with 16 bases between. The CDR3 covers 16 residues. CDR3 sequence: CASSQGAGVGSTEAFF. The CDR3 DNA reads as TGCGCCAGCAGCCAAGGAGCCGGGGTGGGATCCACTGAAGCTTTCTTT.

The chain combines TRBV30 with TRBJ1-5; D perhaps matches TRBD1 (6 bases). Germline values: CDR1 GTSNPN, CDR2 SVGIG (reference sequence). V lost 0 bases and J 4 bases, leaving 10 bases between the germline ends. CDR3 length: 14 residues. The CDR3 DNA reads as TGTGCCTGGAGTGTACAGACAGGAAATCAGCCCCAGCATTTT. The encoded protein is CAWSVQTGNQPQHF.

The J gene is TRBJ1-6, the V gene TRBV28; D not resolved. The CDR3 consists of 16 residues. The germline V gene encodes CDR1 MDHEN and CDR2 SYDVKM. Trimming took off 2 bases at V and 6 bases at J, with 14 bases between the two ends. The CDR3 protein is CASSLVEPAGNSPLHF. The CDR3 DNA follows: TGTGCCAGCAGTTTAGTTGAACCCGCGGGTAATTCACCCCTCCACTTT.

The chain couples TRBV13 to TRBJ2-7; 7 positions match TRBD1. The CDR3 spans 14 residues. Trimming removed 5 bases from V and 2 bases from J; junction bases left unmatched: 6. Germline CDR1 reads PRHDT; CDR2 reads FYEKMQ (reference sequence). The CDR3 DNA is TGTGCCAGCAGCACCCGGACAGGTCCCTACGAGCAGTACTTC. Its protein is CASSTRTGPYEQYF. Using reference TRBV13 and TRBJ2-7 for the parts outside the CDR3, the full variable domain is AAGVIQSPRHLIKEKRETATLKCYPIPRHDTVYWYQQGPGQDPQFLISFYEKMQSDKGSIPDRFSAQQFSDYHSELNMSSLELGDSALYFCASSTRTGPYEQYFGPGTRLTVT.

The chain is built from TRBV6-7 and TRBJ1-6; D might be TRBD1 (5 bases). TRBV6-7 is identified as an open reading frame with a role that is uncertain. The CDR3 sequence is 15 residues long. Trimming took off 2 bases at V and 5 bases at J, with 10 bases between the two ends. CDR3 residues: CASSYGRGNNSPLHF. CDR3 DNA: TGTGCCAGCAGTTACGGGAGGGGCAATAATTCACCCCTCCACTTT.

This chain links TRBV29-1 with TRBJ2-2; either TRBD1 or TRBD2 may fit D (6 bases each). V lost 7 bases and J lost 3, with 15 bases in between. The CDR3 loop spans 14 amino acids. Germline V lookup: CDR1 SQVTM, CDR2 ANQGSEA. DNA of the CDR3: TGCAGCGCCTGTGGACAGCGGGACACCGGGGAGCTGTTTTTT. Translated, it gives CSACGQRDTGELFF.

The sample holds a few counts of this clone. The chain uses TRBV7-2 and TRBJ1-5; 8 bases are shared with TRBD1. The length of the CDR3 is 14 residues. Germline V CDR1 and CDR2: SGHTA, FQGNSA. Trimming cost V 5 bases and J 2 bases; bases outside gene matches: 2. CDR3 sequence (DNA): TGTGCCAGCAGCGACAGGGGTGGCAATCAGCCCCAGCATTTT. Translation gives CASSDRGGNQPQHF. The complete variable domain, with remaining parts taken from reference TRBV7-2 and TRBJ1-5, reads GAGVSQSPSNKVTEKGKDVELRCDPISGHTALYWYRQSLGQGLEFLIYFQGNSAPDKSGLPSDRFSAERTGGSVSTLTIQRTQQEDSAVYLCASSDRGGNQPQHFGDGTRLSIL.

The rearrangement uses TRBV28 and TRBJ1-6, with 11 bases lining up with TRBD1. This CDR3 has 17 amino acids. With V trimmed by 5 bases and J by 6 bases, 9 bases remained unmatched. Looked up from germline, CDR1 is MDHEN and CDR2 is SYDVKM. The CDR3 DNA follows: TGTGCCAGCAGTGGACCGCCGGGACAGGGGGGTAATTCACCCCTCCACTTT. The encoded protein is CASSGPPGQGGNSPLHF.

CDR3 sequence reads: CASSLRQGRAFF. The CDR3 DNA sequence: TGCGCCAGCAGCTTACGACAGGGCAGAGCTTTCTTT. The chain recombines TRBV5-1 with TRBJ1-1; 7 bases line up with TRBD1. Germline V CDR1 and CDR2: SGHRS, YFSETQ. V was clipped by 2 bases and J by 10 bases; unmatched bases: 5. This CDR3 has 12 residues. Supplemented by reference TRBV5-1 and TRBJ1-1, the full variable domain reads KAGVTQTPRYLIKTRGQQVTLSCSPISGHRSVSWYQQTPGQGLQFLFEYFSETQRNKGNFPGRFSGRQFSNSRSEMNVSTLELGDSALYLCASSLRQGRAFFGQGTRLTVV.

The chain employs TRBV7-9 and TRBJ1-4, with D possibly TRBD1 on 6 matching bases. This CDR3 is 16 amino acids long. Germline assignment: CDR1 SEHNR and CDR2 FQNEAQ (reference sequence). V dropped 6 bases and J dropped 8 bases, with 22 bases sitting between them. CDR3 protein: CASSVGEDSRYEKLFF. CDR3 sequence (DNA): TGTGCCAGCAGTGTAGGTGAGGACAGCCGATACGAAAAACTGTTTTTT. Looking up the rest from reference TRBV7-9 and TRBJ1-4 gives the full variable domain: DTGVSQNPRHKITKRGQNVTFRCDPISEHNRLYWYRQTLGQGPEFLTYFQNEAQLEKSRLLSDRFSAERPKGSFSTLEIQRTEQGDSAMYLCASSVGEDSRYEKLFFGSGTQLSVL.

The chain has TRBV7-8 and TRBJ2-5; TRBD2 is a possible D gene (6 bases). The CDR3 consists of 13 residues. Trimming cost V 8 bases and J 2 bases, with 12 bases left between them. Germline V lookup: CDR1 SGHVS, CDR2 FQNEAQ. Here the CDR3 reads CASSSEGQETQYF. CDR3 coding DNA: TGTGCCAGCTCGTCGGAGGGACAAGAGACCCAGTACTTC.

V is TRBV5-5 and J is TRBJ1-5; no reliable D call. Between the trimmed V and J ends, which lost 4 bases and 0 bases, there was a span of 5 bases. The CDR3 extends over 13 amino acids. Germline V gene sequence: CDR1 SGHKS, CDR2 YYEKEE (reference sequence). CDR3: CASSINSNQPQHF. CDR3 DNA sequence: TGTGCCAGCAGCATCAATAGCAATCAGCCCCAGCATTTT.

The V and J genes are TRBV15 and TRBJ2-7; TRBD1 aligns across 9 bases. Trimming removed 1 base from V and 5 bases from J; junction bases left unmatched: 9. This CDR3 is built from 16 residues. Germline CDR1 and CDR2: LNHNV and YYDKDF (reference sequence). The DNA of the CDR3 is TGTGCCACCAGCAGAGGATCTGAGGGACAGGGAGACGAGCAGTACTTC. It yields the protein CATSRGSEGQGDEQYF.

V gene TRBV25-1 combines with J gene TRBJ2-7; D tentatively reads TRBD1 or TRBD2 (5 bases each). Between the trimmed V and J ends, which lost 2 bases and 3 bases, there was a span of 20 bases. The CDR3 is 17 amino acids. Per germline, CDR1 MGHDK and CDR2 SYGVNS. The CDR3 sequence: CASSEGGWGTLHYEQYF. The DNA for the CDR3 is TGTGCCAGCAGTGAAGGCGGTTGGGGGACCCTACACTACGAGCAGTACTTC.

This chain connects TRBV30 to TRBJ2-7; D is unclear. V lost 2 bases to trimming and J lost 6 bases, with 11 bases between them. CDR3 size: 12 residues. Germline CDR1 GTSNPN, CDR2 SVGIG (reference sequence). The CDR3, as DNA: TGTGCCTGGAGTTCAAGGGTAGGCGAGCAGTACTTC. Its protein product is CAWSSRVGEQYF.

The chain has TRBV6-4 and TRBJ1-2; D gene ambiguous. Germline V CDR1 and CDR2: MRHNA, SNTAGT. This CDR3 is built from 12 residues. V was shortened by 2 bases and J by 2 bases, with 3 bases between the two germline ends. The CDR3 DNA is TGTGCCAGCAGTGACCTCAACTATGGCTACACCTTC. Translated: CASSDLNYGYTF.

There are a few counts of this clone. The rearrangement joins TRBV7-9 to TRBJ1-1; 8 bases are a match to TRBD1. Unmatched junction bases numbered 12, after V lost 3 bases and J lost 3 bases. Germline-derived CDR1 and CDR2 are SEHNR and FQNEAQ (reference sequence). This CDR3 spans 17 amino acids. The CDR3: CASSLWRTGMGYTEAFF. CDR3 nucleotides: TGTGCCAGCAGCTTGTGGCGGACAGGGATGGGTTACACTGAAGCTTTCTTT.

This rearrangement joins TRBV7-6 to TRBJ1-2; no reliable D call. The V gene's germline CDR1 is SGHVS and CDR2 FNYEAQ. V lost 2 bases and J lost 3, with 10 bases in between. The CDR3 is 14 amino acids. This CDR3 reads CASSLSSRDYGYTF. The CDR3 DNA follows: TGTGCCAGCAGCTTAAGCTCCCGGGACTATGGCTACACCTTC.

V usage is TRBV7-9 and J usage is TRBJ1-4; tentatively, D is TRBD1 (6 bases). Trimming took off 1 base at V and 2 bases at J, with 8 bases between the two ends. The germline CDR1 and CDR2 sequences are SEHNR and FQNEAQ (reference sequence). This CDR3 contains 15 residues. CDR3 nucleotides: TGTGCCAGCAGCTTAGAGGGGGTTACTAATGAAAAACTGTTTTTT. This sequence encodes CASSLEGVTNEKLFF.

The chain is built from TRBV7-7 and TRBJ1-3; D is unresolved. There are 16 residues in the CDR3. V was cut by 7 bases and J by 0 bases, with 16 bases left in between. Germline CDR1 SSHAT, CDR2 FNYEAQ (reference sequence). The CDR3 bases are TGTGCCAGCACCAGAGGACGGCGGTACTCTGGAAACACCATATATTTT. Translation gives CASTRGRRYSGNTIYF.

V and J are TRBV28 and TRBJ2-2, with unresolved D. This CDR3 has 11 residues. The germline CDR1 and CDR2 sequences are MDHEN and SYDVKM. V lost 6 bases, J lost 8 bases, and 7 bases lay in between. CDR3 residues: CASSLDGELFF. The CDR3 DNA sequence: TGTGCCAGCAGCCTGGATGGGGAGCTGTTTTTT.

The chain is built from TRBV11-2 and TRBJ1-6, with D possibly TRBD1 on 5 matching bases. Germline V gene lookup returns CDR1 SGHAT and CDR2 FQNNGV. The V end lost 2 bases, the J end lost 12 bases, and 14 bases lay between the germline ends. This CDR3 region has 14 residues. The CDR3, as DNA: TGTGCCAGCAGCTTATCGGGCAGGGTTTTACCCCTCCACTTT. It translates to CASSLSGRVLPLHF.

The chain couples TRBV19 to TRBJ1-5, with 7 bases fitting TRBD1. This CDR3 comprises 16 residues. From germline, CDR1 is LNHDA and CDR2 SQIVND (reference sequence). J was trimmed by 7 bases and V by 3 bases; bases with no gene match: 12. The CDR3 DNA sequence: TGTGCCAGTAGTATCCGAGGGCCCCCAGGGGGACAGCCCCAGCATTTT. Its translation is CASSIRGPPGGQPQHF.

This clone was seen many times. The CDR3 DNA follows: TGTGCCAGCAGCTCCGGGACAGAGGCTGAAGCTTTCTTT. Its translation: CASSSGTEAEAFF. This sequence joins TRBV7-2 and TRBJ1-1, with 7 bases that match TRBD1. Germline lookup yields CDR1 SGHTA and CDR2 FQGNSA. V trimming: 4 bases; J trimming: 6 bases; junction bases outside the gene matches: 5. This CDR3 is built from 13 residues.